This TCR beta chain is drawn from a study of early T cells in non-severe SARS-CoV-2 infection. Germline V gene data show CDR1 as SGHTA and CDR2 as FQGNSA. V was pared by 3 bases and J by 1 base, with 9 bases between. This CDR3 has 14 residues. TCRdb used MiXCR to reprocess the 5' RACE reads, holding one entry per CDR3 protein. The sample yields about 77,000 distinct CDR3 sequences, more than 10% seen once. The chain joins TRBV7-2 to TRBJ2-5; possible D gene TRBD2, 6 bases. This receptor was obtained from an adult who was a healthcare worker with PCR-confirmed SARS-CoV-2 infection or an uninfected control (not recorded which). The donor label of this sample is uncertain. Material: whole blood, obtained at baseline. CDR3 amino acids: CASSFQGGQETQYF. CDR3 DNA: TGTGCCAGCAGCTTCCAGGGAGGCCAAGAGACCCAGTACTTC.